The source of this T cell receptor (beta chain) is a study of cytomegalovirus exposure and HLA in healthy donors. Study-level information: The Caucasian-associated ancestry cluster held 80% to 90% of 300 to 500 genotyped donors. General study points: Upon later analysis, HLA-associated TCR beta chains proved more clonally expanded than other, equally common chains. In vitro data verified three CMV-associated chains as specific for CMV antigens.

Comments on this clone: Its specificity is not known.

PCR amplification relied on 60 Vbeta primers (plus 13 Jbeta primers). This table comes from immunoSEQ multiplex PCR, and its TCRdb copy is limited to in-frame clones, with some not included. The data show 130,000 to 150,000 clones, 78% seen once. Trimming cost V 6 bases and J 3 bases; bases outside gene matches: 8. The CDR3 has 15 residues. Germline CDR1 reads MNHEY; CDR2 reads SVGAGI. This chain links TRBV6-5 with TRBJ2-3; 8 bases are shared with TRBD2. This TCR came from a woman aged 18-29 years in good health and CMV-seropositive. The specimen was PBMCs. The CDR3 is CASRSPGGQTDTQYF. The CDR3 bases are TGTGCCAGCAGATCTCCGGGGGGGCAGACAGATACGCAGTATTTT.